This T cell receptor beta chain was observed in a study of beta chain features in type 1 diabetes. Study-wide points: Junctions at VDJ sites from type 1 diabetes patients had fewer insertions and more deletions. Across patients, naive, central memory and Treg TCRB repertoires exhibited apparently greater similarity than was observed across healthy donors. Within each of all four CD4+ subsets, Type 1 diabetes patients had TCRB CDR3s that were moderately but significantly shorter.

The investigators reverse transcribed all of the isolated RNA, so they sequenced expressed TCRB transcripts. Using immunoSEQ multiplex PCR, the repertoire was profiled, and TCRdb retains in-frame clones only, with some absent. The repertoire holds a few hundred thousand clones, with over 14% as singletons. About this clone itself: Antigen: not known.

Germline CDR1 MRHNA, CDR2 SNTAGT. The V gene lost 2 bases and the J gene lost 7 bases, with 9 bases spanning the gap. The CDR3 spans 13 residues. Source material: naive CD4+ T cells from blood. The clonotype originates from a man aged 18 to 30 with type 1 diabetes. This chain joins TRBV6-4 and TRBJ1-5, with D hard to call. The CDR3 sequence: CASSDRAGQPQHF. In nucleotides, the CDR3 is TGTGCCAGCAGTGACAGGGCGGGCCAGCCCCAGCATTTT.